This entry lists 18 T cell receptor beta chains sequenced from one sample in a study of blood T cell repertoires in COVID-19. The table came from immunoSEQ multiplex PCR; TCRdb's copy has only in-frame clones and leaves some out. Of 250,000 to 350,000 clones listed, nearly 90% are singletons. Sequencing was carried out using PBMCs or T cells enriched from blood (not recorded which). The receptors here all came from a woman aged 18-29 years with acute COVID-19.

The CDR3: CASSRQLNTEAFF. The CDR3 DNA sequence: TGTGCCAGCAGTCGACAGTTGAACACTGAAGCTTTCTTT. This chain joins TRBV12-3 or TRBV12-4 and TRBJ1-1; a possible D gene is TRBD1 (5 bases). The V end was cut by 5 bases, the J end by 0 bases, with 7 bases between. There are 13 residues in the CDR3.

Concerning this clone itself: This specimen includes other DNA sequences encoding the same CDR3. The rearrangement links TRBV5-1 to TRBJ1-1, with a weak D call TRBD1 (5 bases). The CDR3 totals 14 residues. CDR1 is SGHRS, CDR2 YFSETQ, per germline. The V end lost 4 bases, the J end lost 1 base, and 11 bases lay between the germline ends. The chain's CDR3 is CASSVLGGNTEAFF. Here the CDR3 DNA reads TGCGCCAGCAGCGTACTGGGGGGGAACACTGAAGCTTTCTTT.

The chain couples TRBV6-5 to TRBJ1-1; 8 positions agree with TRBD1. Germline V lookup: CDR1 MNHEY, CDR2 SVGAGI. V was pared by 2 bases and J by 11 bases, with 13 bases of the junction left unmatched. This CDR3 has 15 residues. The CDR3 sequence is CASSYDRGSTIRAFF. CDR3 nucleotides: TGTGCCAGCAGTTACGACAGGGGATCGACGATCCGGGCTTTCTTT.

This clone has a single count. CDR3 bases: TGTGCCAGCAGCTTCTGGACTAGCGGGAGCTACGAGCAGTACTTC. Translation: CASSFWTSGSYEQYF. The chain links TRBV5-6 to TRBJ2-7; the match to TRBD2 covers 13 bases. This CDR3 has 15 amino acids. V gave up 2 bases and J gave up 3 bases; unmatched junction bases: 2. Germline V gene data show CDR1 as SGHDT and CDR2 as YYEEEE. The full variable domain, its missing parts supplied by reference TRBV5-6 and TRBJ2-7, is DAGVTQSPTHLIKTRGQQVTLRCSPKSGHDTVSWYQQALGQGPQFIFQYYEEEERQRGNFPDRFSGHQFPNYSSELNVNALLLGDSALYLCASSFWTSGSYEQYFGPGTRLTVT.

Note on this clone: Other DNA sequences in the same sample also yield this CDR3. V is TRBV6-5 and J is TRBJ2-2; tentative D call: TRBD1 (6 bases). In germline, CDR1 is MNHEY, CDR2 SVGAGI. V lost 5 bases to trimming and J lost 1 base, with 8 bases between them. The CDR3 is 14 residues long. In DNA, the CDR3 is TGTGCCAGCAGTCGGACAGAGAACACCGGGGAGCTGTTTTTT. Translating it yields CASSRTENTGELFF.

V usage is TRBV7-9 and J usage is TRBJ1-1; D unresolved. The CDR3 covers 13 residues. V lost 3 bases to trimming and J lost 5 bases, with 10 bases between them. The germline V gene has CDR1 SEHNR and CDR2 FQNEAQ (reference sequence). CDR3 nucleotide sequence: TGTGCCAGCAGCTTTCGGGGTCAGACTGAAGCTTTCTTT. Translation gives CASSFRGQTEAFF.

The V and J genes are TRBV28 and TRBJ1-5; the D gene is possibly TRBD1 (6 bases). The CDR3 is 17 residues long. Between the trimmed V and J ends, which lost 3 bases and 0 bases, there was a span of 15 bases. The V gene's germline CDR1 is MDHEN and CDR2 SYDVKM. This CDR3 is CASSFIRGRNSNQPQHF. The DNA for the CDR3 is TGTGCCAGCAGTTTTATCAGGGGTCGGAATAGCAATCAGCCCCAGCATTTT.

The CDR3 reads CASSGPRGEVYGYTF. The CDR3 DNA sequence: TGTGCCAGTAGTGGCCCCCGAGGGGAGGTGTATGGCTACACCTTC. The chain links TRBV19 to TRBJ1-2; D possibly corresponds to TRBD1 (5 bases). The germline V and J ends were trimmed by 5 bases and 5 bases, with 18 bases remaining between them. The germline CDR1 and CDR2 sequences are LNHDA and SQIVND (reference sequence). This CDR3 region has 15 residues.

V gene TRBV28 combines with J gene TRBJ1-5; 7 nucleotides match TRBD1. The CDR3 consists of 16 residues. Germline-derived CDR1 and CDR2 are MDHEN and SYDVKM. With V trimmed by 5 bases and J by 1 base, 8 bases remained unmatched. CDR3 loop: CASSPPPGQSNQPQHF. The CDR3 DNA is TGTGCCAGCAGTCCCCCCCCGGGACAGAGCAATCAGCCCCAGCATTTT.

V and J are TRBV3-1 (or the pseudogene TRBV3-2) and TRBJ2-2; D remains ambiguous. Trimming pared 4 bases from V and 8 bases from J, leaving 11 bases between. The CDR3 consists of 13 residues. The germline V gene has CDR1 LGHDT and CDR2 YNNKEL (reference sequence). CDR3 sequence: CASSRETAGELFF. CDR3 DNA: TGTGCCAGCAGCCGAGAGACTGCGGGGGAGCTGTTTTTT.

This chain connects TRBV3-1 (or the pseudogene TRBV3-2) to TRBJ2-7; D is perhaps TRBD1 (6 bases). Germline CDR1 and CDR2: LGHDT and YNNKEL (reference sequence). This CDR3 contains 17 residues. V lost 0 bases to trimming and J lost 3 bases, with 18 bases between them. The DNA for the CDR3 is TGTGCCAGCAGCCAAGATCCGGGCAGGGGTGATGGCTACGAGCAGTACTTC. This sequence encodes CASSQDPGRGDGYEQYF.

V usage is TRBV28 and J usage is TRBJ1-1; 9 bases are a match to TRBD1. V trimming: 6 bases; J trimming: 0 bases; junction bases outside the gene matches: 11. Germline V CDR1 and CDR2: MDHEN, SYDVKM. This CDR3 region has 17 residues. CDR3: CASSIFDRGGLNTEAFF. CDR3 DNA sequence: TGTGCCAGCAGCATCTTTGACAGGGGGGGACTGAACACTGAAGCTTTCTTT.

The V call is TRBV19, the J call TRBJ1-5; D perhaps matches TRBD1 (5 bases). This CDR3 is 17 amino acids long. The germline gives CDR1 LNHDA, CDR2 SQIVND (reference sequence). V was pared by 0 bases and J by 2 bases, with 14 bases between. The CDR3 reads CASSIDPFLGGNQPQHF. CDR3 DNA sequence: TGTGCCAGTAGTATAGATCCCTTTTTAGGGGGCAATCAGCCCCAGCATTTT.

This rearrangement joins TRBV6-1 to TRBJ1-2, with D possibly matching TRBD1 (5 bases). CDR3 size: 12 residues. CDR1 is MNHNS, CDR2 SASEGT, per germline. Between the trimmed V and J ends, which lost 1 base and 7 bases, there was a span of 7 bases. DNA for the CDR3: TGTGCCAGCAGTGAAGTGGGGCCTGGCTACACCTTC. Translation: CASSEVGPGYTF.

The chain is built from TRBV5-1 and TRBJ2-2; 14 nucleotides line up with TRBD2. Trimming at V came to 1 base and at J to 4 bases, leaving 6 bases not matched to a gene. The CDR3 length is 18 residues. Germline CDR1 is SGHRS and CDR2 is YFSETQ. CDR3 region: CASSLWTSGRSGTGELFF. The CDR3 nucleotides are TGCGCCAGCAGCTTGTGGACTAGCGGGAGGAGCGGCACCGGGGAGCTGTTTTTT. The full variable domain, in which reference TRBV5-1 and TRBJ2-2 provide the parts outside the CDR3, is KAGVTQTPRYLIKTRGQQVTLSCSPISGHRSVSWYQQTPGQGLQFLFEYFSETQRNKGNFPGRFSGRQFSNSRSEMNVSTLELGDSALYLCASSLWTSGRSGTGELFFGEGSRLTVL.

The chain links TRBV29-1 to TRBJ1-3, with D possibly matching TRBD1 (6 bases). There are 12 residues in the CDR3. Between the trimmed V and J ends, which lost 5 bases and 6 bases, there was a span of 11 bases. CDR1 is SQVTM, CDR2 ANQGSEA, per germline. Written as DNA, the CDR3 is TGCAGCGTTCGGACAGACAAAAACACCATATATTTT. Translation gives CSVRTDKNTIYF.

This clone was recorded once. The gene calls are TRBV15 and TRBJ2-7; 12 positions agree with TRBD2. The CDR3 length is 16 residues. Germline V gene sequence: CDR1 LNHNV, CDR2 YYDKDF (reference sequence). The ends lost 2 bases at V and 2 bases at J; junction bases unmatched: 4. The CDR3 loop is CATSRQRTSGTYEQYF. CDR3 nucleotide sequence: TGTGCCACCAGCAGACAAAGGACTAGCGGGACCTACGAGCAGTACTTC. The entire variable domain, with the rest obtained from reference TRBV15 and TRBJ2-7, is as follows: DAMVIQNPRYQVTQFGKPVTLSCSQTLNHNVMYWYQQKSSQAPKLLFHYYDKDFNNEADTPDNFQSRRPNTSFCFLDIRSPGLGDTAMYLCATSRQRTSGTYEQYFGPGTRLTVT.

This clone was observed a single time. The V gene is TRBV6-5, the J gene TRBJ1-2, with a tentative D call TRBD1 (6 bases). Trimming pared 6 bases from V and 3 bases from J, leaving 17 bases between. The CDR3 is 15 amino acids. Germline lookup yields CDR1 MNHEY and CDR2 SVGAGI. Written as DNA, the CDR3 is TGTGCCAGCAGCTACCGGCGGGGGGCGGACTATGGCTACACCTTC. This gives the protein CASSYRRGADYGYTF.